Here is one TCR beta chain with its context. Its target is unknown. Target depth was 1 in 200,000 to 1 in 1 million T cells, about 10x per clonotype. Data came from immunoSEQ multiplex PCR; TCRdb stores just in-frame clones and leaves some out. The sample consists of 200,000 to 250,000 clones, 65% to 80% of them appearing once. Germline V gene lookup returns CDR1 SGHTA and CDR2 FQGNSA. There are 15 residues in the CDR3. V was clipped by 1 base and J by 4 bases; unmatched bases: 4. This sample stems from a study of cytotoxic CD8 clonotypes in ibrutinib-treated CLL. Background on the study: There were roughly twelve relapsed/refractory patients and around 15 treatment-naive patients, and 17 to 18 were IGHV unmutated. Mean per-sample yields comprised around 280,000 productive templates and 94,082 productive rearrangements.

Points from the study as a whole: Clonality went up at ibrutinib response and then declined back toward baseline at progression.

This TCR was sampled from a human donor with chronic lymphocytic leukemia. The starting material was PBMCs, obtained after 12 months of ibrutinib treatment. The chain has TRBV7-2 and TRBJ1-5; TRBD1 matches 7 bases. The DNA of the CDR3 is TGTGCCAGCAGCTTAGAGGGACAGAGGAATCAGCCCCAGCATTTT. Amino acids: CASSLEGQRNQPQHF.